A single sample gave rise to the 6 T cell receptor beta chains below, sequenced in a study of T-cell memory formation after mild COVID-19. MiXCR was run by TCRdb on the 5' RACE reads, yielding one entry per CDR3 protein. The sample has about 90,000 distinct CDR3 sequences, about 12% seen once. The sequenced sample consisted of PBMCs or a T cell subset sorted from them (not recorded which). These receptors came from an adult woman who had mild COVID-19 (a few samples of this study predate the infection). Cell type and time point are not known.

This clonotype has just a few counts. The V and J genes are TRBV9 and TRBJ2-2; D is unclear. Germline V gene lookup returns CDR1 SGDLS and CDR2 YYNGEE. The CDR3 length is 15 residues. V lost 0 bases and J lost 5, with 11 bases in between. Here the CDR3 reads CASSVAPESTGELFF. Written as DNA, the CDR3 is TGTGCCAGCAGCGTAGCCCCGGAGAGTACCGGGGAGCTGTTTTTT. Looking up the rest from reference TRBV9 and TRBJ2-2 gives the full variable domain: DSGVTQTPKHLITATGQRVTLRCSPRSGDLSVYWYQQSLDQGLQFLIQYYNGEERAKGNILERFSAQQFPDLHSELNLSSLELGDSALYFCASSVAPESTGELFFGEGSRLTVL.

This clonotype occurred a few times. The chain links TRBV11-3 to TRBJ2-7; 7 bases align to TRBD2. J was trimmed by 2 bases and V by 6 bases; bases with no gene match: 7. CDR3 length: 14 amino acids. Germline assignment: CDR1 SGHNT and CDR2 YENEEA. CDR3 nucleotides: TGTGCCAGCAGTCGGAGCGGGGAGCCCTACGAGCAGTACTTC. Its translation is CASSRSGEPYEQYF. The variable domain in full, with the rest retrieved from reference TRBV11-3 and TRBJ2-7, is EAGVVQSPRYKIIEKKQPVAFWCNPISGHNTLYWYLQNLGQGPELLIRYENEEAVDDSQLPKDRFSAERLKGVDSTLKIQPAELGDSAVYLCASSRSGEPYEQYFGPGTRLTVT.

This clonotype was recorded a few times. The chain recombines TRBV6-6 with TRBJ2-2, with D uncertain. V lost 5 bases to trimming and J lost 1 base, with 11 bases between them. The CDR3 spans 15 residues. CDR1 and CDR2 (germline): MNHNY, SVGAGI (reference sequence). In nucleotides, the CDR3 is TGTGCCAGCAGTCCCATCCAGGTGAACACCGGGGAGCTGTTTTTT. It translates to CASSPIQVNTGELFF.

CDR3 amino acids: CSAEHSDSYEQYF. The DNA of the CDR3 is TGCAGTGCTGAGCACAGCGACTCCTACGAGCAGTACTTC. J is TRBJ2-7 and V is TRBV20-1; D remains unclear. The V gene's germline CDR1 is DFQATT and CDR2 SNEGSKA (reference sequence). Trimming stripped 5 bases from V and 0 bases from J, with 11 bases between. This CDR3 has 13 amino acids.

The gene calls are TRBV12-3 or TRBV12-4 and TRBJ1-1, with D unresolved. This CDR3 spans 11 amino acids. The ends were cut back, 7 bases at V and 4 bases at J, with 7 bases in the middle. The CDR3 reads CASTSSTEAFF. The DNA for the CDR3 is TGTGCCAGCACCTCGAGCACTGAAGCTTTCTTT.

CDR3 residues: CASSLVSVLAKNIQYF. The CDR3 nucleotides read TGTGCCAGCAGTTTAGTGTCAGTCCTAGCCAAAAACATTCAGTACTTC. The chain recombines TRBV12-3 or TRBV12-4 with TRBJ2-4; the D is unclear. V was shortened by 1 base and J by 0 bases, with 10 bases between the two germline ends. The CDR3 consists of 16 residues.